The rows below give T cell receptor beta chains drawn from one sample of a study of vaccination effects on CD4 cells after COVID-19. Data came from immunoSEQ multiplex PCR; TCRdb stores just in-frame clones and leaves some out. The sample has approximately 29,000 clones; roughly 74% are singletons. No antigens are known for them. The sample was CD4+ T cells from PBMCs cultured without peptide, taken after COVID-19 vaccination. Every receptor here comes from a human donor who received a COVID-19 vaccine. Both conserved end residues are part of each CDR3. D genes are given only for firm matches. Part of the rows lack a size; the others show once, few, many or a class for expanded clones.

d_gene | j_gene | v_gene | abundance | CDR3aa | CDR3nt
TRBD1 | TRBJ2-1 | TRBV2 | NA | CASKRDRGLNEQFF | TGTGCCAGCAAGCGGGACAGGGGCCTCAATGAGCAGTTCTTC
TRBD1 | TRBJ1-1 | TRBV6-5 | NA | CASRVDRGRAEAFF | TGTGCCAGCAGGGTGGACAGGGGACGGGCTGAAGCTTTCTTT
NA | TRBJ2-1 | TRBV6-5 | NA | CASSHNFPKDNEQFF | TGTGCCAGCAGTCACAATTTCCCCAAGGACAATGAGCAGTTCTTC
NA | TRBJ1-1 | TRBV7-2 | NA | CASSLVQVLMNTEAFF | TGTGCCAGCAGCTTAGTACAGGTTCTCATGAACACTGAAGCTTTCTTT
NA | TRBJ1-2 | TRBV18 | NA | CASSPPNGPTDGYTF | TGTGCCAGCTCACCACCGAATGGTCCGACGGATGGCTACACCTTC
TRBD1 | TRBJ1-2 | TRBV5-1 | NA | CASSRGPDRGNGYTF | TGCGCCAGCAGCCGAGGCCCGGACAGGGGAAATGGCTACACCTTC
TRBD2 | TRBJ2-1 | TRBV5-1 | few | CASSEGAGAEQFF | TGCGCCAGCAGCGAGGGAGCGGGGGCAGAGCAGTTCTTC
TRBD2 | TRBJ2-7 | TRBV7-3 | NA | CASSSSGGYEQYF | TGTGCCAGCAGCTCTAGCGGGGGTTACGAGCAGTACTTC
NA | TRBJ1-1 | TRBV7-2 | NA | CASSLAIIQGGTEAFF | TGTGCCAGCAGCTTAGCAATTATCCAGGGCGGCACTGAAGCTTTCTTT
NA | TRBJ2-1 | TRBV19 | NA | CASSIEAGSYNEQFF | TGTGCCAGTAGTATAGAAGCAGGGTCCTACAATGAGCAGTTCTTC
NA | TRBJ2-7 | TRBV30 | NA | CAWSPGQISYEQYF | TGTGCCTGGAGTCCGGGACAAATATCCTACGAGCAGTACTTC
NA | TRBJ1-1 | TRBV11-3 | NA | CASSLTPNTEAFF | TGTGCCAGCAGCTTAACTCCGAACACTGAAGCTTTCTTT
NA | TRBJ2-5 | TRBV5-5 | NA | CASSPDTRRQETQYF | TGTGCCAGCAGCCCGGACACCAGGCGCCAAGAGACCCAGTACTTC
NA | TRBJ1-2 | TRBV20-1 | NA | CSARTNYGYTF | TGCAGTGCGAGAACTAACTATGGCTACACCTTC
NA | TRBJ2-3 | TRBV7-9 | NA | CASSLGLALDTQYF | TGTGCCAGCAGCTTAGGGCTAGCTTTAGATACGCAGTATTTT
TRBD1 | TRBJ2-2 | TRBV18 | NA | CASSERQGEAGELFF | TGTGCCAGCTCGGAAAGACAGGGAGAGGCCGGGGAGCTGTTTTTT
NA | TRBJ1-4 | TRBV4-2 | NA | CASSQEGLGATNEKLFF | TGTGCCAGCAGCCAAGAGGGCCTGGGGGCAACTAATGAAAAACTGTTTTTT
NA | TRBJ1-2 | TRBV6-5 | NA | CASSYESTGTYGYTF | TGTGCCAGCAGTTACGAGAGCACGGGGACCTATGGCTACACCTTC
NA | TRBJ1-3 | TRBV6-6 | NA | CASSKRQTGNTIYF | TGTGCCAGCAGCAAAAGACAAACTGGAAACACCATATATTTT
NA | TRBJ2-6 | TRBV28 | NA | CASSPAGLRGANVLTF | TGTGCCAGCAGTCCCGCCGGACTTAGGGGGGCCAACGTCCTGACTTTC
TRBD2 | TRBJ2-7 | TRBV4-2 | NA | CASSQVGGGRAHEQYF | TGTGCCAGCAGCCAAGTTGGGGGCGGGAGGGCCCACGAGCAGTACTTC
NA | TRBJ2-3 | TRBV4-1 | NA | CASSPQPLNSFTQYF | TGCGCCAGCAGCCCACAACCTCTCAACTCATTTACGCAGTATTTT
NA | TRBJ1-2 | TRBV7-2 | NA | CASSLVADKDGYTF | TGTGCCAGCAGCTTAGTAGCGGATAAGGATGGCTACACCTTC
NA | TRBJ2-4 | TRBV6-5 | NA | CASSGEGAKNIQYF | TGTGCCAGCAGCGGCGAGGGGGCCAAAAACATTCAGTACTTC
TRBD1 | TRBJ1-2 | TRBV28 | NA | CASSLGDRFYGYTF | TGTGCCAGCAGTCTGGGGGACAGGTTCTATGGCTACACCTTC